These T cell receptor beta chains were read from a single sample in a study of shared clonotypes between healthy human individuals. Repertoires were generated with immunoSEQ multiplex PCR, while TCRdb's copy carries only in-frame clones and drops some. This sample yields 2 million to 3 million clones, of which more than 85% are seen a single time; about 0.38% belongs to the top ten. The sample comprised naive CD4+ T cells from PBMCs. The receptor source for this set is a man aged 18 to 30 in good health. Some clones in this sample may be carry-over from other donors' samples. Both conserved end residues are part of each CDR3.

TRBV20-1	TRBJ2-5	CSGGRQETQYF
TRBV11-3	TRBJ1-1	CASSLGMDTEAFF
TRBV28	TRBJ2-4	CASRDPGGLAKNIQYF
TRBV18	TRBJ2-4	CASSPGPGGAKNIQYF
TRBV7-2	TRBJ2-7	CASSLYYEQYF
TRBV2	TRBJ2-1	CASTIQIYNEQFF
TRBV7-2	TRBJ1-5	CASSFREGPQHF
TRBV5-5	TRBJ2-7	CASSSSNLYEQYF
TRBV5-1	TRBJ1-4	CASSLGDATNEKLFF
TRBV7-2	TRBJ2-7	CASSRATGTGDYEQYF
TRBV27	TRBJ1-4	CASSLRGVNEKLFF
TRBV7-2	TRBJ1-1	CASSLVGAWGTEAFF
TRBV19	TRBJ1-5	CASRQGQGQPQHF
TRBV9	TRBJ2-5	CASSVGGYQETQYF
TRBV5-1	TRBJ1-2	CASSEQTYFGYTF
TRBV5-1	TRBJ2-5	CASSGREEETQYF
TRBV2	TRBJ2-7	CASRPEQGAYEQYF
TRBV5-4	TRBJ1-3	CASSLAGAGNTIYF
TRBV9	TRBJ2-2	CASSVVVAGASNTGELFF
TRBV2	TRBJ1-5	CASSDDRGNQPQHF
TRBV27	TRBJ1-1	CASSFSERMNTEAFF
TRBV4-2	TRBJ2-1	CASSQALASGINEQFF
TRBV28	TRBJ1-5	CASSSWQEGMRQPQHF
TRBV5-1	TRBJ2-4	CASSEGGLAKNIQYF
TRBV6-6	TRBJ1-2	CASSTSTGNGYTF
TRBV28	TRBJ2-5	CATHPPGETQYF
TRBV5-1	TRBJ1-1	CASSLGDRDRTEAFF
TRBV2	TRBJ1-5	CASSIGPISNQPQHF
TRBV30	TRBJ2-7	CAWAQGAAGYEQYF
TRBV15	TRBJ2-1	CATSTGLAVHNEQFF
TRBV2	TRBJ2-2	CASNPLWGGGGELFF
TRBV7-3	TRBJ2-7	CASSPLIRAYEQYF
TRBV30	TRBJ1-6	CAWSLSGTAGSVLSF
TRBV7-7	TRBJ2-1	CASSLGLAGASSYNEQFF
TRBV4-2	TRBJ2-3	CASSQDIYRDRGIMDTQYF
TRBV11-2	TRBJ2-7	CASSLVFSVRSSYEQYF
TRBV7-9	TRBJ1-2	CASSPLSREAGGYTF
TRBV5-1	TRBJ1-5	CASSLGTDNQPQHF
TRBV5-4	TRBJ2-7	CASSLGRAGSYEQYF
TRBV29-1	TRBJ2-1	CSVEWTSPSPPLYNEQFF
TRBV11-2	TRBJ2-7	CASSPRRPGLAGASYEQYF
TRBV18	TRBJ1-2	CASSPPSNRAENGYTF
TRBV5-1	TRBJ2-1	CASSLAGRAGAYNEQFF
TRBV28	TRBJ1-2	CASSYGRYGYTF
TRBV5-4	TRBJ2-4	CASSLGGTIMVKNIQYF
TRBV27	TRBJ2-2	CASRSGQVATGELFF
TRBV7-3	TRBJ2-3	CASSLGFPTGRGDTQYF
TRBV5-1	TRBJ2-1	CASSLPSGKYNEQFF
TRBV11-2	TRBJ1-1	CASSPARGNTEAFF
TRBV6-5	TRBJ2-7	CARVYEQYF
TRBV7-9	TRBJ1-1	CASSLSGTEGTEAFF